A single sample gave rise to the 5 T cell receptor beta chains below, sequenced in a study of cytotoxic CD8 clonotypes in ibrutinib-treated CLL. Method: immunoSEQ multiplex PCR; TCRdb's copy keeps in-frame clones and lacks some. The table has 90,000 to 150,000 clones, 58% seen once; the top ten hold about 40%. The material sequenced was PBMCs, taken after 24 months of ibrutinib treatment. These TCRs come from a human donor with chronic lymphocytic leukemia.

The sample holds a few counts of this clone. This chain joins TRBV9 and TRBJ1-1; D unresolved. Germline-derived CDR1 and CDR2 are SGDLS and YYNGEE. This CDR3 region has 12 residues. Trimming took 4 bases from V and 8 from J, leaving 12 bases between them. CDR3 region: CASSPISGEAFF. For the CDR3, the DNA is TGTGCCAGCAGCCCAATCAGCGGCGAAGCTTTCTTT.

This clone was seen a handful of times. The chain is built from TRBV5-1 and TRBJ1-3, with a possible D match to TRBD1 (5 bases). The CDR3 sequence is 16 residues long. Germline lookup yields CDR1 SGHRS and CDR2 YFSETQ. Trimming took off 2 bases at V and 2 bases at J, with 14 bases between the two ends. The CDR3 sequence is CASSLQGVETGNTIYF. Written as DNA, the CDR3 is TGCGCCAGCAGCTTACAAGGGGTAGAGACTGGAAACACCATATATTTT.

The chain has TRBV5-1 and TRBJ1-3; D gene unclear. CDR1 SGHRS and CDR2 YFSETQ come from the germline V gene. The length of the CDR3 is 16 residues. Between the trimmed V and J ends, which lost 4 bases and 0 bases, there was a span of 14 bases. CDR3 sequence reads: CASSLRAPSSGNTIYF. DNA for the CDR3: TGCGCCAGCAGCCTCCGGGCCCCAAGCTCTGGAAACACCATATATTTT. The variable domain in full, with the rest retrieved from reference TRBV5-1 and TRBJ1-3, is KAGVTQTPRYLIKTRGQQVTLSCSPISGHRSVSWYQQTPGQGLQFLFEYFSETQRNKGNFPGRFSGRQFSNSRSEMNVSTLELGDSALYLCASSLRAPSSGNTIYFGEGSWLTVV.

This clone was seen only a few times. The chain carries TRBV28 and TRBJ2-3; 11 bases are a match to TRBD2. V trimming: 5 bases; J trimming: 2 bases; junction bases outside the gene matches: 6. The CDR3 spans 16 residues. In germline, CDR1 is MDHEN, CDR2 SYDVKM. CDR3 bases: TGTGCCAGCAGTCCGGGACTAGCGGACTACACAGATACGCAGTATTTT. Translation gives CASSPGLADYTDTQYF.

J is TRBJ2-1 and V is TRBV28, with 7 nucleotides matching TRBD2. V lost 5 bases to trimming and J lost 0 bases; unmatched junction nucleotides: 10. Germline V gene data show CDR1 as MDHEN and CDR2 as SYDVKM. This CDR3 spans 17 amino acids. In DNA, the CDR3 is TGTGCCAGCAGTCGGTTTACTAGCGACAGCTCCTACAATGAGCAGTTCTTC. Translating it yields CASSRFTSDSSYNEQFF.